Presented here are 12 T cell receptor beta chains from one specimen sequenced in a study of T cell responses to AZD1222 COVID-19 vaccine. Repertoires were generated with immunoSEQ multiplex PCR, while TCRdb's copy carries only in-frame clones and drops some. Of 120,000 or so clones detected, 90% appear once; the ten largest clones hold under 4.5%. Sequences were derived from peripheral blood, sampled 28 days after the second dose of the MenACWY control vaccine. These receptor sequences come from an adult who received the MenACWY meningococcal vaccine as a control.

This chain uses TRBV2 with TRBJ2-3; D perhaps matches TRBD2 (6 bases). CDR3 length equals 13 residues. Germline V lookup: CDR1 SNHLY, CDR2 FYNNEI. The V end was cut by 6 bases, the J end by 2 bases, with 9 bases between. CDR3 in amino acids: CASRGGPTDTQYF. CDR3 DNA: TGTGCCAGCAGGGGGGGACCCACAGATACGCAGTATTTT.

The genes are TRBV19 and TRBJ1-6, with TRBD1 matching over 8 bases. Germline-derived CDR1 and CDR2 are LNHDA and SQIVND (reference sequence). V dropped 7 bases and J dropped 6; count of bases not matched to a gene: 2. The CDR3 covers 13 residues. The CDR3, as DNA: TGTGCCAGTACAACAGGGGGTAATTCACCCCTCCACTTT. This sequence encodes CASTTGGNSPLHF.

The CDR3 coding sequence is TGCGCCAGCAGCCAGCCCGGGACAGGGGATAGCAATCAGCCCCAGCATTTT. Its translation: CASSQPGTGDSNQPQHF. J is TRBJ1-5 and V is TRBV4-1; the match to TRBD1 covers 10 bases. The trim removed 3 bases at V and 0 bases at J, leaving 5 bases unmatched. This CDR3 has 17 amino acids. Germline V gives CDR1 MGHRA, CDR2 YSYEKL.

The chain couples TRBV27 to TRBJ2-1; 12 bases are shared with TRBD2. V lost 6 bases, J lost 4 bases, and 7 bases stayed unmatched. The CDR3 runs to 16 residues. The germline CDR1 and CDR2 sequences are MNHEY and SMNVEV (reference sequence). CDR3 loop: CASSPAGLAGYNEQFF. The CDR3 DNA follows: TGTGCCAGCAGCCCAGCTGGACTAGCGGGATACAATGAGCAGTTCTTC.

Here the CDR3 DNA reads TGTGCCAGCTCACCAGGGGGCTACGAGCAGTACGTC. This encodes CASSPGGYEQYV. The rearrangement joins TRBV18 to TRBJ2-7, with D perhaps being TRBD1 or TRBD2 (5 bases each). Trimming removed 2 bases from V and 3 bases from J, with 5 bases in between. This CDR3 is built from 12 residues. The germline V gene has CDR1 KGHSH and CDR2 LQKENI.

CDR3 region: CASGLAGTNEQFF. CDR3 nucleotide sequence: TGTGCCAGTGGACTAGCGGGAACCAATGAGCAGTTCTTC. This chain uses TRBV7-9 with TRBJ2-1; 12 bases are a match to TRBD2. CDR3 length equals 13 residues. CDR1 SEHNR and CDR2 FQNEAQ come from the germline V gene (reference sequence). The ends lost 9 bases at V and 6 bases at J; junction bases unmatched: 3. Combining the CDR3 with reference TRBV7-9 and TRBJ2-1 gives the whole variable domain DTGVSQNPRHKITKRGQNVTFRCDPISEHNRLYWYRQTLGQGPEFLTYFQNEAQLEKSRLLSDRFSAERPKGSFSTLEIQRTEQGDSAMYLCASGLAGTNEQFFGPGTRLTVL.

The rearrangement links TRBV4-2 to TRBJ1-1; 7 bases agree with TRBD1. CDR1 and CDR2 from the germline V gene are LGHNA and YNFKEQ. CDR3 length: 14 amino acids. The J segment lost 6 bases and the V segment lost 2 bases, leaving 6 bases of the junction unmatched. The CDR3 DNA is TGTGCCAGCAGCCAAAATGACAGGGTCCCTGAAGCTTTCTTT. Its translation: CASSQNDRVPEAFF.

This clone appeared a single time. The chain links TRBV6-5 to TRBJ2-3, with no clear D. V was clipped by 4 bases and J by 6 bases, with 8 bases between them. Germline V lookup: CDR1 MNHEY, CDR2 SVGAGI. CDR3 length equals 12 residues. The CDR3 here is CASSSLGDTQYF. The CDR3 nucleotides read TGTGCCAGCAGTTCCCTCGGCGATACGCAGTATTTT.

Regarding this clone: This sample includes further DNA sequences coding for the same CDR3. The chain's CDR3 is CASSLATSGGTDTQYF. In DNA, the CDR3 is TGTGCCAGCAGCTTAGCCACTAGCGGGGGGACAGATACGCAGTATTTT. The rearrangement links TRBV11-2 to TRBJ2-3; 12 nucleotides line up with TRBD2. After removal of 1 base from V and 3 bases from J, the junction contained 2 bases not matched to a gene. CDR3 length: 16 residues. CDR1 and CDR2 (germline): SGHAT, FQNNGV.

This sequence joins TRBV7-2 and TRBJ2-7; D may be TRBD1 (6 bases). Germline CDR1 SGHTA, CDR2 FQGNSA. Trimming pared 6 bases from V and 5 bases from J, leaving 17 bases between. This CDR3 has 14 amino acids. CDR3 nucleotides: TGTGCCAGCAGGAAGTACAGGGCTTTGGACGAGCAGTACTTC. Translation: CASRKYRALDEQYF.

The chain uses TRBV15 and TRBJ2-3; 7 bases map to TRBD1. The CDR3 loop spans 17 amino acids. In germline, CDR1 is LNHNV, CDR2 YYDKDF (reference sequence). V trimming: 1 base; J trimming: 6 bases; junction bases outside the gene matches: 13. CDR3 in DNA: TGTGCCACCAGCAGAGGGACACAGGGGCCTAGGGGGGATACGCAGTATTTT. It codes for CATSRGTQGPRGDTQYF.

V is TRBV20-1 and J is TRBJ1-2; D is unclear. Germline CDR1 is DFQATT and CDR2 is SNEGSKA (reference sequence). There are 11 residues in the CDR3. The V and J ends lost 3 bases and 3 bases respectively, with 5 bases between them. As DNA, the CDR3 is TGCAGTGCTAGCGTGTACTATGGCTACACCTTC. It translates to CSASVYYGYTF.